This T cell receptor (beta chain) comes out of a study of shared clonotypes between healthy human individuals. The wider study: Donors consisted of a couple of women and a few men between 18 and 49. The study used three CD4 naive, three CD4 memory, two CD8 naive and one CD8 memory plate per donor. Whole-study results and caveats: Generally, naive subsets came out with larger estimated richness than memory subsets.

Only in-frame clones appear in the TCRdb table, and some are missing; sequencing was by immunoSEQ multiplex PCR. The repertoire holds roughly 2.5 million clones, with roughly 92% as singletons. The CDR3 runs 13 residues. The V gene lost 2 bases and the J gene lost 9 bases, with 11 bases spanning the gap. Germline V CDR1 and CDR2: SGHNT, YENEEA. Turning to this clone: Its antigen is not identified.

The chain combines TRBV11-3 with TRBJ2-1; possible D gene TRBD1, 6 bases. Sequenced sample: naive CD4+ T cells sorted from blood. Subset noted: CD45RA+ positively selected. The clonotype comes from a man younger than 35 in good health. The DNA for the CDR3 is TGTGCCAGCAGCTTACAGGGGTTGGGTGAGCAGTTCTTC. It encodes CASSLQGLGEQFF.